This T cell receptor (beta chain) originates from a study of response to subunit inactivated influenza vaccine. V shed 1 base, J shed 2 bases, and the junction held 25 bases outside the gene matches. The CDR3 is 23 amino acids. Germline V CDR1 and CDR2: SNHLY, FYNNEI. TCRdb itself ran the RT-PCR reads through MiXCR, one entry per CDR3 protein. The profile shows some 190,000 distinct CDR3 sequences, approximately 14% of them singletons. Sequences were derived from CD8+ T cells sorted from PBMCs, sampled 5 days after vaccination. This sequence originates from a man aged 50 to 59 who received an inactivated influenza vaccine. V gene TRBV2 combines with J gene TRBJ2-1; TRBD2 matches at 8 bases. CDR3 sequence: CASSEDPRSSLLSGRGPYNEQFF. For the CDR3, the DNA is TGTGCCAGCAGTGAAGATCCCCGTTCCTCTCTACTGAGCGGGAGAGGACCCTACAATGAGCAGTTCTTC.